This entry is about one T cell receptor (beta chain). It lacks a known antigen. No base-level quality is on record; no much larger clone is a single base apart. Inclusive of the bounding cysteine and phenylalanine, the CDR3 is 12 residues long. The CDR3 DNA has 36 bases and is translated from base 1. CDR1 and CDR2 are read off the germline V gene as SGHDT and YYEEEE. V is pared back by 3 bases and J by 7 bases, with 11 bases lying between the germline termini. The CDR3 regions of human TCRbeta chains were subjected to immunosequencing. In the source study's methods: TCRs in the repertoires were compared against a reference library of SARS-CoV-2-specific TCRs that had been generated with the MIRA antigen-specificity platform. Breadth was defined as the fraction of unique TCRs that were SARS-CoV-2-associated, and depth was defined as the fraction of total T cells that were SARS-CoV-2-associated. Using the MIRA data, each spike-specific TCR was assigned both to the spike region to which the TCR was reactive and to a CD4 or CD8 class. Log10-transformed breadth and depth values were compared by one-way ANOVA with Sidak's multiple comparisons tests. The table was pulled from immuneACCESS by TCRdb, which kept in-frame rearrangements only. Such tables lose some clones; where checked, under half of the loss comes from unresolved V genes, and the rest has no known cause. V and J calls and clone size follow that table, whereas D and trimming were derived from the DNA. The sample yields around 78,000 clones; about nine tenths were counted once. The ten largest clones add up to 24% of the sample.

This specimen comes from a study of T cell responses to AZD1222 COVID-19 vaccine (dated by TCRdb to 2020 to 2023). For context, the study as a whole: Because spike-specific TCR depth and breadth did not differ between the two schedules, AZD1222 recipients who got a second dose at roughly 4 weeks were pooled with those who got a second dose at roughly 12 weeks. TCR sequencing was performed for fewer than 250 trial participants, of whom some 200 were given two doses of AZD1222 and around 25 were given two doses of MenACWY control vaccine. Trial participants were enrolled by age into subgroups of 18-55, 56-69 and 70-plus years, and 148, 28 and 57 TCR-sequenced participants, respectively, were included in these subgroups.

Study-wide conclusions, independent of this receptor: Because no samples from the day 14 peak response were available, repertoires could be characterized only after the peak T cell response. In the small 56-69-year group, the increase in depth fell short of significance, most likely because of low power. Conclusions about previously exposed vaccinees are limited because only 5 or 6 AZD1222 recipients were SARS-CoV-2 seropositive at baseline. Participants were mostly white British, with more females than males. The authors suggested clonal diversity may have been underestimated. Reportedly, almost half of the unique spike-specific TCRs recognized epitopes lying outside the regions that are mutated in the B.1.351 and B.1.1.7 variants. After two AZD1222 doses, spike-specific TCR breadth and depth were significantly higher than at day 0 and than in MenACWY recipients. CD4 TCRs associated with the vaccine covered the entire spike protein, and the dominant responses were in regions 160-218 and 743-854.

The meaning of the sample's time point label: baseline before first vaccination. Samples from vaccinated people were obtained from the UK trials COV001 and COV002, which included a single-blind randomized controlled phase 2/3 trial of AZD1222 (ChAdOx1 nCoV-19) in healthy adults. For TCRbeta chain sequencing, PBMC samples from trial participants were taken at day 0 and at day 28 after the second dose. The material was peripheral blood, obtained on day 0 of AZD1222 vaccination. The receptor was derived from an adult in good health. The sequence joins TRBV5-6 to TRBJ2-7, and TRBD1 may be the D gene, going by 6 matching bases. This receptor has the CDR3 CASSSIGQEQYF. At the DNA level, the sequence is TGTGCCAGCAGCTCAATAGGACAGGAGCAGTACTTC.